The rows below give T cell receptor beta chains drawn from one sample of a study of radiotherapy plus CTLA-4 blockade in lung cancer. The protocol was immunoSEQ multiplex PCR, while the TCRdb copy is restricted to in-frame clones and leaves out a portion. Here the sample spans more than 95,000 clones, about four fifths being singletons. Sequenced here: peripheral blood, sampled from a patient treated with radiotherapy plus ipilimumab. These receptor sequences come from a human donor with non-small cell lung cancer who had a partial response to radiotherapy plus ipilimumab. Some clones in this sample may be carry-over from other donors' samples. Both conserved end residues are trimmed from each CDR3. The order of the fields is V gene, clone size, CDR3 protein. Size is omitted from some rows. Given values are once, few, many or a class for expanded clones.

V: TRBV18; size: NA; CDR3: ASSPEVDGTEAF
V: TRBV25-1; size: once; CDR3: ASSGNPGTSGHGYEQY
V: TRBV5-5; size: NA; CDR3: ASSLERVSTDTQY
V: TRBV7-3; size: NA; CDR3: ASSESNTGELF
V: TRBV9; size: NA; CDR3: ASSPNLGLAYEQY
V: TRBV10-2; size: NA; CDR3: ASSESRHSGELF
V: TRBV6-1; size: few; CDR3: AISESALLQGNYGYT
V: TRBV18; size: NA; CDR3: ASSPVRGGYNPQH
V: TRBV7-9; size: NA; CDR3: ASSLQQNYGYT
V: TRBV7-8; size: few; CDR3: ASSLGVAGVTYEQY
V: TRBV7-3; size: NA; CDR3: ASSLQASGANVLT
V: TRBV7-9; size: NA; CDR3: ASVWSGGAQETQY
V: TRBV5-1; size: once; CDR3: ASSMDTSYEQY